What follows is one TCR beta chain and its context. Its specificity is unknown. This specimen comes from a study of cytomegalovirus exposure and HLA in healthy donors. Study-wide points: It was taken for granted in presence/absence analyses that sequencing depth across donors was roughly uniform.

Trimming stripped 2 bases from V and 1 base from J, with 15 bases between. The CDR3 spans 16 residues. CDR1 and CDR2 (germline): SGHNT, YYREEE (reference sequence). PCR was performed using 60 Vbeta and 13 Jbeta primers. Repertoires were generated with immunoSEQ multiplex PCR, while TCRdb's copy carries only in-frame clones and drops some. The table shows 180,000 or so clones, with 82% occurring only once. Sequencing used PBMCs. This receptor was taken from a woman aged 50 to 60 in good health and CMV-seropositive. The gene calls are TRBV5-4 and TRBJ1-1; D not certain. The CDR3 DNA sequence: TGTGCCAGCAGCTTACGGCCGACGGGGAAGAACACTGAAGCTTTCTTT. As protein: CASSLRPTGKNTEAFF.